A single sample gave rise to the 22 T cell receptor beta chains below, sequenced in a study of OX40 agonist ivuxolimab in advanced cancers. The protocol used for the library was the immunoSEQ multiplex PCR assay. Not all clones reach the TCRdb copy of this immuneACCESS table, which keeps in-frame sequences only. Checked studies attribute under half of the gap to unresolved V genes and leave the rest unexplained. The sample contains over 45,000 clones, roughly three quarters of them found a single time. The ten top clones hold more than 0.9% of the sample. The specimen comprised CD4+ or CD8+ T cells sorted from blood, sampled in a trial of the OX40 agonist ivuxolimab. The receptor set was obtained from an adult with an advanced solid tumor such as melanoma, head and neck, liver or kidney cancer.

V and J are TRBV9 and TRBJ2-2; D gene ambiguous. V was shortened by 0 bases and J by 4 bases, with 7 bases between the two germline ends. The CDR3 contains 14 residues. The V gene's germline CDR1 is SGDLS and CDR2 YYNGEE. The CDR3 coding sequence is TGTGCCAGCAGCGTAGGGCAACCCACCGGGGAGCTGTTTTTT. It encodes CASSVGQPTGELFF. The variable domain in full, completed from reference TRBV9 and TRBJ2-2, reads DSGVTQTPKHLITATGQRVTLRCSPRSGDLSVYWYQQSLDQGLQFLIQYYNGEERAKGNILERFSAQQFPDLHSELNLSSLELGDSALYFCASSVGQPTGELFFGEGSRLTVL.

The chain couples TRBV25-1 to TRBJ2-5, with 10 nucleotides matching TRBD1. Germline V CDR1 and CDR2: MGHDK, SYGVNS. The CDR3 is made up of 17 amino acids. Trimming cost V 2 bases and J 5 bases; bases outside gene matches: 11. The CDR3 loop reads CASSELGQGDLAETQYF. CDR3 DNA: TGTGCCAGCAGTGAACTTGGACAGGGGGATTTGGCGGAGACCCAGTACTTC.

The rearrangement uses TRBV6-1 and TRBJ1-3; 8 bases fit TRBD1. The CDR3 spans 12 residues. Trimming took 6 bases from V and 7 from J; bases not matched to a gene: 2. Germline lookup yields CDR1 MNHNS and CDR2 SASEGT. The DNA of the CDR3 is TGTGCCAGCAGGTGGACAGGGAACACCATATATTTT. It is translated as CASRWTGNTIYF.

The rearrangement links TRBV2 to TRBJ1-3; D is unresolved. Trimming stripped 7 bases from V and 1 base from J, with 5 bases between. The CDR3 extends over 12 amino acids. Germline lookup yields CDR1 SNHLY and CDR2 FYNNEI. Here the CDR3 reads CASTQSGNTIYF. CDR3 DNA: TGTGCCAGCACACAGTCTGGAAACACCATATATTTT.

This clone is a singleton in its sample. V is TRBV5-1 and J is TRBJ2-7, with no clear D. Between the trimmed V and J ends, which lost 0 bases and 3 bases, there was a span of 10 bases. Germline V CDR1 and CDR2: SGHRS, YFSETQ. This CDR3 comprises 14 residues. CDR3 in DNA: TGCGCCAGCAGCTTGGCAGGTAGGGTCTACGAGCAGTACTTC. As protein: CASSLAGRVYEQYF.

The genes are TRBV6-1 and TRBJ2-7; 7 nucleotides match TRBD1. In germline, CDR1 is MNHNS, CDR2 SASEGT. The V and J ends lost 2 bases and 6 bases, in that order; junction bases with no gene match: 7. The CDR3 is 14 amino acids. CDR3 sequence (DNA): TGTGCCAGCAGTGAACAGGGTTCAGGGGGCGAGCAGTACTTC. As protein: CASSEQGSGGEQYF.

The chain carries TRBV7-9 and TRBJ1-1, with a weak D call TRBD1 (6 bases). Trimming shortened V by 3 bases and J by 0 bases, and 17 bases separated the two germline ends. CDR3 size: 17 residues. CDR1 and CDR2 (germline): SEHNR, FQNEAQ (reference sequence). The CDR3 loop is CASSLGLTGLMNTEAFF. DNA for the CDR3: TGTGCCAGCAGCTTGGGGCTGACAGGCCTAATGAACACTGAAGCTTTCTTT.

This clone was found a few times. The CDR3 DNA follows: TGTGCCAGCAAGGTACAGGGGGCTTCTGGCTACACCTTC. Translated, it gives CASKVQGASGYTF. The chain combines TRBV11-3 with TRBJ1-2, with TRBD1 matching 9 bases. The V segment lost 7 bases and the J segment 7 bases; nucleotides outside the gene matches: 7. Germline assignment: CDR1 SGHNT and CDR2 YENEEA. This CDR3 has 13 amino acids.

The chain links TRBV5-1 to TRBJ2-2; 10 nucleotides line up with TRBD1. CDR3 length: 17 residues. CDR1 is SGHRS, CDR2 YFSETQ, per germline. Trimming at V came to 6 bases and at J to 4 bases, leaving 12 bases not matched to a gene. This CDR3 is CASKNTGTGDFTGELFF. The CDR3 DNA follows: TGCGCCAGCAAAAACACCGGGACAGGGGACTTCACCGGGGAGCTGTTTTTT.

The V and J genes are TRBV18 and TRBJ2-6, with 7 bases aligning to TRBD1. V gave up 3 bases and J gave up 2 bases; unmatched junction bases: 10. This CDR3 spans 18 amino acids. Germline assignment: CDR1 KGHSH and CDR2 LQKENI. This CDR3 is CASSPDQGVGTGANVLTF. The CDR3 DNA reads TGTGCCAGCTCACCTGATCAGGGGGTTGGGACTGGGGCCAACGTCCTGACTTTC.

This rearrangement joins TRBV6-5 to TRBJ2-1; the D gene is possibly TRBD2 (6 bases). The germline CDR1 and CDR2 sequences are MNHEY and SVGAGI. The V end was cut by 2 bases, the J end by 2 bases, with 10 bases between. The CDR3 runs to 15 residues. The CDR3 nucleotides are TGTGCCAGCAGTTACGAGGAGGGACCCTACAATGAGCAGTTCTTC. Encoded protein: CASSYEEGPYNEQFF.

The chain couples TRBV4-1 to TRBJ2-5, with D perhaps given as TRBD1 or TRBD2 (5 bases each). Trimming pared 4 bases from V and 5 bases from J, leaving 26 bases between. The CDR3 spans 18 residues. CDR1 is MGHRA and CDR2 is YSYEKL in the germline V gene. The CDR3 region is CASSLLPTGAILRETQYF. Written as DNA, the CDR3 is TGCGCCAGCAGCCTACTACCGACCGGGGCCATCCTGAGGGAGACCCAGTACTTC.

This clone was seen a few times. DNA for the CDR3: TGTGCCAGCAGCGTAGGTTTCTATCAGGGGTATGAGCAGTTCTTC. It encodes CASSVGFYQGYEQFF. This sequence joins TRBV9 and TRBJ2-1; D perhaps matches TRBD1 (6 bases). Deletions cut 0 bases from V and 8 bases from J, with 15 bases between. The CDR3 has 15 residues. Per germline, CDR1 SGDLS and CDR2 YYNGEE.

This clone was seen just once. The V call is TRBV28, the J call TRBJ2-7, with D maybe TRBD1 (5 bases). The CDR3 runs 14 residues. From germline, CDR1 is MDHEN and CDR2 SYDVKM. V was shortened by 6 bases and J by 2 bases, with 14 bases between the two germline ends. The CDR3 region is CASRWSGRTYEQYF. The CDR3 DNA reads as TGTGCCAGCAGATGGTCAGGGCGGACCTACGAGCAGTACTTC.

This chain joins TRBV7-8 and TRBJ1-4; D not certain. V lost 5 bases and J lost 3, with 10 bases in between. CDR1 SGHVS and CDR2 FQNEAQ come from the germline V gene. The CDR3 extends over 14 amino acids. CDR3 coding DNA: TGTGCCAGCAGCCCGTACGGAGCTAATGAAAAACTGTTTTTT. This encodes CASSPYGANEKLFF.

The V and J genes are TRBV30 and TRBJ2-7, with TRBD1 identical over 7 bases. Germline CDR1 reads GTSNPN; CDR2 reads SVGIG (reference sequence). CDR3 length: 12 residues. V shed 8 bases, J shed 3 bases, and the junction held 7 bases outside the gene matches. The CDR3 is CAQSRQGYEQYF. The CDR3 DNA reads as TGTGCCCAGTCTAGACAGGGCTACGAGCAGTACTTC.

V gene TRBV6-5 combines with J gene TRBJ1-3; 7 nucleotides align to TRBD1. Germline V gene lookup returns CDR1 MNHEY and CDR2 SVGAGI. The CDR3 spans 15 residues. With V trimmed by 5 bases and J by 4 bases, 8 bases remained unmatched. The CDR3 DNA reads TGTGCCAGCAGTCTTGACAGGGAGCGAGGAAACACCATATATTTT. The encoded protein is CASSLDRERGNTIYF.

This sequence joins TRBV19 and TRBJ2-1; weak D call: TRBD1 (5 bases). CDR3 size: 13 residues. The germline CDR1 and CDR2 sequences are LNHDA and SQIVND (reference sequence). V lost 4 bases and J 4 bases, leaving 8 bases between the germline ends. CDR3 in DNA: TGTGCCAGTAGTACCCAGGGTTACAATGAGCAGTTCTTC. Its translation is CASSTQGYNEQFF.

The gene calls are TRBV7-2 and TRBJ1-2, with D uncertain. Looked up from germline, CDR1 is SGHTA and CDR2 is FQGNSA. This CDR3 has 12 residues. V was trimmed by 1 base and J by 6 bases, leaving 6 bases between them. CDR3 region: CASSLGRDGYTF. In DNA, the CDR3 is TGTGCCAGCAGCTTAGGGAGGGATGGCTACACCTTC. Complete variable domain (other parts from reference TRBV7-2 and TRBJ1-2): GAGVSQSPSNKVTEKGKDVELRCDPISGHTALYWYRQSLGQGLEFLIYFQGNSAPDKSGLPSDRFSAERTGGSVSTLTIQRTQQEDSAVYLCASSLGRDGYTFGSGTRLTVV.

The chain has TRBV5-1 and TRBJ2-1, with D perhaps matching TRBD1 or TRBD2 (5 bases each). The ends were cut back, 4 bases at V and 7 bases at J, with 18 bases in the middle. CDR1 is SGHRS, CDR2 YFSETQ, per germline. The CDR3 consists of 15 residues. The CDR3 DNA follows: TGCGCCAGCAGCCCGGAAGACCACTGGGGGAATGAGCAGTTCTTC. Residues: CASSPEDHWGNEQFF.

The chain carries TRBV6-5 and TRBJ1-6, with D perhaps matching TRBD1 (6 bases). Germline V gene data show CDR1 as MNHEY and CDR2 as SVGAGI. The V end was cut by 6 bases, the J end by 6 bases, with 12 bases between. The CDR3 consists of 14 residues. CDR3 DNA sequence: TGTGCCAGCAGCCGACAGGTTTCTAATTCACCCCTCCACTTT. Translating gives CASSRQVSNSPLHF.

The chain has TRBV7-3 and TRBJ2-7; 9 bases agree with TRBD1. V lost 2 bases to trimming and J lost 3 bases; unmatched junction nucleotides: 5. Germline V gene data show CDR1 as SGHTA and CDR2 as FQGTGA. CDR3 length: 15 residues. CDR3 protein: CASSLATGGFYEQYF. The CDR3 DNA reads as TGTGCCAGCAGCTTAGCGACAGGGGGGTTCTACGAGCAGTACTTC.